Detailed here is one T cell receptor beta chain. Donors each contributed one blood sample measuring around 2.4 ml. Whole blood served as the source of total RNA, and no T cell sorting took place. The sample comes from a study of monozygotic twins with inflammatory bowel disease. Reanalyzing the 5' RACE reads, TCRdb keeps one entry per CDR3 protein, without DNA. This sample's table reports a few hundred thousand distinct CDR3 sequences. This CDR3 has 14 amino acids. CDR1 and CDR2 (germline): DFQATT, SNEGSKA (reference sequence). The sample taken for sequencing was blood. The TCR originated in a human donor with ulcerative colitis or Crohn's disease, or a healthy co-twin of an affected twin (not recorded which). This chain links TRBV20-1 with TRBJ1-4. CDR3 residues: CSASAGSGNEKLFF.